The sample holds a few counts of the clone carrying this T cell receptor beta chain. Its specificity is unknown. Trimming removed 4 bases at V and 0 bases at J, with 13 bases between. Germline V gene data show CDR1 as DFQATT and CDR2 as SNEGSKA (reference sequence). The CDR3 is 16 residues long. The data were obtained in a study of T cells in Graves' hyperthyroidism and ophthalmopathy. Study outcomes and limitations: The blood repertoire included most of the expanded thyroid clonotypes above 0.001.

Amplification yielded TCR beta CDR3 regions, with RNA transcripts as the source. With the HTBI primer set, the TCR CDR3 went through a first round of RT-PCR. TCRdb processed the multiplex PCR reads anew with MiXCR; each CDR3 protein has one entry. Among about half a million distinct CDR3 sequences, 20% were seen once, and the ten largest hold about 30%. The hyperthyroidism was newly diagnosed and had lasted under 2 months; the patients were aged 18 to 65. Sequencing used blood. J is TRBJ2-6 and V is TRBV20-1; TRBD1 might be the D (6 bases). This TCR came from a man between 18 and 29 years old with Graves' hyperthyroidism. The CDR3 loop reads CSATGTSNSGANVLTF. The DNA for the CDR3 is TGCAGTGCTACCGGGACATCGAACTCTGGGGCCAACGTCCTGACTTTC.